This TCR beta chain was obtained from a study of shared clonotypes between healthy human individuals. At the level of the study: Two women and three men aged 18 to 49 made up the donors. Broader study findings: In several donors, around 5% of naive CD4 clonotypes appeared in common.

The CDR3 covers 17 residues. CDR1 is SGDLS, CDR2 YYNGEE, per germline. After removal of 0 bases from V and 7 bases from J, the junction contained 12 bases not matched to a gene. To note about this clone: The target antigen is unknown.

Into CD45RA+ naive and CD45RA-negative memory subsets, the CD4+ cells were split. Assay execution took place at the deep level. Method: immunoSEQ multiplex PCR; TCRdb's copy keeps in-frame clones and lacks some. The profile shows approximately 1.4 million clones, 95% to 99% of them singletons. The chain recombines TRBV9 with TRBJ2-1; the match to TRBD2 covers 8 bases. Specimen: naive CD4+ T cells sorted from blood. Subset of the sample: CD45RA+ positively selected. The origin of this receptor is a man aged 25-45 years in good health. The chain's CDR3 is CASSVAGSGMVANEQFF. The DNA for the CDR3 is TGTGCCAGCAGCGTAGCTGGTAGCGGGATGGTAGCAAATGAGCAGTTCTTC. The full variable domain, rest sourced from reference TRBV9 and TRBJ2-1, is DSGVTQTPKHLITATGQRVTLRCSPRSGDLSVYWYQQSLDQGLQFLIQYYNGEERAKGNILERFSAQQFPDLHSELNLSSLELGDSALYFCASSVAGSGMVANEQFFGPGTRLTVL.